The present T cell receptor (beta chain) was sequenced within a study of T cell changes during pregnancy in multiple sclerosis. TCRdb's table, derived via immunoSEQ multiplex PCR, lists solely in-frame clones and lacks some. The repertoire holds 30,000 to 40,000 clones, with nearly 90% as singletons. CDR3 length equals 15 residues. Trimming pared 5 bases from V and 2 bases from J, leaving 15 bases between. CDR1 is LNHDA and CDR2 is SQIVND in the germline V gene (reference sequence). V is TRBV19 and J is TRBJ2-5; possible D gene TRBD1, 6 bases. Sequenced here: CD4+ T cells from peripheral blood mononuclear cells, sampled in the second trimester of pregnancy. The TCR comes from a female donor with multiple sclerosis, enrolled in a pregnancy study. The CDR3 loop reads CASSARGSRQETQYF. The DNA for the CDR3 is TGTGCCAGTAGTGCCAGGGGATCCCGTCAAGAGACCCAGTACTTC.